This T cell receptor (beta chain) was captured by sequencing in a study of blood T cell repertoires in COVID-19. Study summary: Whether acute or convalescent, the COVID-19 samples came from the United States, Italy and Spain.

Measured with immunoSEQ multiplex PCR; TCRdb has only the in-frame clones, and not every one. The profile shows some 210,000 clones, about 86% of them singletons. Participant-given clinical history determined each cohort assignment. This CDR3 contains 14 residues. Germline CDR1 and CDR2: KGHSH and LQKENI. V dropped 3 bases and J dropped 8 bases, with 13 bases sitting between them. The V call is TRBV18, the J call TRBJ1-4; D might be TRBD1 (5 bases). This TCR derives from a woman in her forties or fifties with acute COVID-19. Sequenced sample: PBMCs or T cells enriched from blood (not recorded which). CDR3 amino acids: CASSPQGLHEKLFF. CDR3 nucleotides: TGTGCCAGCTCACCGCAGGGACTTCACGAAAAACTGTTTTTT.